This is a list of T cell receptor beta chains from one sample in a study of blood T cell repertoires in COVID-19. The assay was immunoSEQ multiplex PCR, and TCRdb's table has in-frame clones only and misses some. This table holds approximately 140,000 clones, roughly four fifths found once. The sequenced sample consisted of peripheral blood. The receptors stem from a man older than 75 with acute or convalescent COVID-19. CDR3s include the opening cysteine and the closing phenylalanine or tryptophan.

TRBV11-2	CASSSRDRVTNTIYF
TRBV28	CASSSRTGGADSPLHF
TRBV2	CASSKALAGAIFQETQYF
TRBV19	CASSTARERGNQPQHF
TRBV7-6	CASSALSGGSNEKLFF
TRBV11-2	CASSLSRGENTGELFF
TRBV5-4	CASRSRGLNTEAFF
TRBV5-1	CASSLTGYQETQYF
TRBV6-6	CASSSGGKTGELFF
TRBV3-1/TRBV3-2	CASSQGAGGLETQYF
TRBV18	CASSQRQGNYGYTF
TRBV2	CASRGSGGLSYEQYF
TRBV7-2	CASSPDFNSGNTIYF